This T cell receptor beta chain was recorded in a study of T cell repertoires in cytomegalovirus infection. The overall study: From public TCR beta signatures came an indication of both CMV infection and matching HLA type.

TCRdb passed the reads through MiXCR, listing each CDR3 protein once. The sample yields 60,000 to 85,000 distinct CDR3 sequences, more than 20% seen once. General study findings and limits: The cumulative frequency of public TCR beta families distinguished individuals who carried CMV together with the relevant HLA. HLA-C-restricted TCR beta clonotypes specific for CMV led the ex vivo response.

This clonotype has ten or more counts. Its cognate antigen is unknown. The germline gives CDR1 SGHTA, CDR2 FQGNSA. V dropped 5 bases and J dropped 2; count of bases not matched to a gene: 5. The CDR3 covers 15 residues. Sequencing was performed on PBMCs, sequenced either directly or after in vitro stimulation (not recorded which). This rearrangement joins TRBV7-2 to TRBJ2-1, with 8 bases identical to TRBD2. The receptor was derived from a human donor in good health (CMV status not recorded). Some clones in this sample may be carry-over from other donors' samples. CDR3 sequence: CASSEKAGAYNEQFF. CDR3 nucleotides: TGTGCCAGCAGCGAAAAAGCGGGAGCCTACAATGAGCAGTTCTTC.